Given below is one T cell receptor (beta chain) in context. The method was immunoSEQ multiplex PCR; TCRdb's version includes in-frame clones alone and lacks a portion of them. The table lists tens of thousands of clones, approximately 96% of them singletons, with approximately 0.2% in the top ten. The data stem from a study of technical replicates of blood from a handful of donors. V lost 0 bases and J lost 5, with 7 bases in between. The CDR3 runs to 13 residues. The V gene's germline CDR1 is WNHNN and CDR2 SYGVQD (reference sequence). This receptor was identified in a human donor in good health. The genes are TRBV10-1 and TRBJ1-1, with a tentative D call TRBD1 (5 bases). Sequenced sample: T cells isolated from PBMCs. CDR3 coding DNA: TGCGCCAGCAGTGAGTCGGGGGGTACTGAAGCTTTCTTT. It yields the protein CASSESGGTEAFF.